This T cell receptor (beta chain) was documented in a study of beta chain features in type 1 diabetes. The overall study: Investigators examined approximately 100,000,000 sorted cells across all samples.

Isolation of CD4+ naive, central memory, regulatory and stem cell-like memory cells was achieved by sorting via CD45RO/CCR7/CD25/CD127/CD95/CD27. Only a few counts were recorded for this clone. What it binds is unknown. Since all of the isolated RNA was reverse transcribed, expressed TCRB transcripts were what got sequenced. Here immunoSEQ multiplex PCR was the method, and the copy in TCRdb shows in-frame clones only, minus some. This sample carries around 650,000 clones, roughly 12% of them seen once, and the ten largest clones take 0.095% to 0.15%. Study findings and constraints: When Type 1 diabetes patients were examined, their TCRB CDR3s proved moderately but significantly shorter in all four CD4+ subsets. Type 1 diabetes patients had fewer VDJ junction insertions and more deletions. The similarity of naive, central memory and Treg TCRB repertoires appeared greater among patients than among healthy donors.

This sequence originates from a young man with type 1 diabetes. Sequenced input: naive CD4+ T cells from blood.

The CDR3 DNA is TGTGCCAGCAGCCCCCAAAATAGCGGGGGGGCGAGTCAAGAGACCCAGTACTTC. It encodes CASSPQNSGGASQETQYF. The chain uses TRBV4-2 and TRBJ2-5; 11 bases align to TRBD2. The CDR3 length is 18 residues. The V and J ends lost 4 bases and 2 bases, in that order; junction bases with no gene match: 12. Looked up from germline, CDR1 is LGHNA and CDR2 is YNFKEQ.